Each of the 27 T cell receptor beta chains below was sequenced from the same sample in a study of graft-versus-host responses after intestinal transplantation. Some clones are missing from TCRdb's copy, which holds only in-frame ones; the method was immunoSEQ multiplex PCR. The sample lists tens of thousands of clones; around 95% were seen once. The input for sequencing was PBMCs, taken 16 days after intestinal transplant. These receptor sequences come from a human patient who received an intestinal transplant, so some T cells may come from the graft donor.

The chain links TRBV28 to TRBJ1-4; maybe TRBD1 (6 bases). The CDR3 runs 19 residues. Germline assignment: CDR1 MDHEN and CDR2 SYDVKM. V was trimmed by 3 bases and J by 0 bases, leaving 20 bases between them. CDR3 amino acids: CASSFSIYRTAPTNEKLFF. Here the CDR3 DNA reads TGTGCCAGCAGTTTTTCCATCTATCGGACAGCTCCAACTAATGAAAAACTGTTTTTT.

The chain carries TRBV7-6 and TRBJ1-3; TRBD1 aligns across 7 bases. Germline CDR1 reads SGHVS; CDR2 reads FNYEAQ. Losses at the gene ends were 2 bases for V and 3 bases for J; bases not matched to a gene: 4. This CDR3 is built from 15 residues. The CDR3 region has the DNA TGTGCCAGCAGCTTACGACAGGGATTTGGAAACACCATATATTTT. It specifies CASSLRQGFGNTIYF.

V usage is TRBV7-3 and J usage is TRBJ2-1; 8 bases match TRBD2. Per the germline V gene, CDR1 is SGHTA and CDR2 is FQGTGA. The CDR3 contains 17 residues. V lost 5 bases to trimming and J lost 0 bases; unmatched junction nucleotides: 9. This CDR3 is CASSPFPGGSSYNEQFF. CDR3 nucleotide sequence: TGTGCCAGCAGCCCCTTCCCGGGGGGGAGCTCCTACAATGAGCAGTTCTTC.

This chain uses TRBV5-1 with TRBJ1-1, with TRBD1 identical over 7 bases. Losses at the gene ends were 0 bases for V and 4 bases for J; bases not matched to a gene: 3. Germline V gene lookup returns CDR1 SGHRS and CDR2 YFSETQ. The CDR3 is 14 residues long. The DNA for the CDR3 is TGCGCCAGCAGCTTGGCCTCAGGGGGCACTGAAGCTTTCTTT. Amino acid sequence: CASSLASGGTEAFF.

The V gene is TRBV4-3, the J gene TRBJ2-1; no firm D call. Germline lookup yields CDR1 LGHNA and CDR2 YSLEER. V dropped 1 base and J dropped 0 bases, with 10 bases sitting between them. The CDR3 length is 16 residues. The CDR3: CASSQGIASSYNEQFF. The CDR3 nucleotides are TGCGCCAGCAGCCAAGGGATCGCCTCCTCCTACAATGAGCAGTTCTTC.

The chain has TRBV6-1 and TRBJ2-3; tentative D call: TRBD1 (6 bases). Trimming stripped 4 bases from V and 1 base from J, with 6 bases between. Germline lookup yields CDR1 MNHNS and CDR2 SASEGT. The CDR3 is made up of 13 amino acids. The CDR3 here is CASSGQGTDTQYF. Here the CDR3 DNA reads TGTGCCAGCAGTGGACAGGGCACAGATACGCAGTATTTT.

This chain links TRBV4-1 with TRBJ1-4; no definite D call. Germline values: CDR1 MGHRA, CDR2 YSYEKL. Deletions cut 0 bases from V and 7 bases from J, with 18 bases between. CDR3 size: 17 residues. This CDR3 is CASSQDPRALPSEKLFF. The CDR3 nucleotides read TGCGCCAGCAGCCAAGACCCCCGGGCCCTTCCCAGTGAAAAACTGTTTTTT.

This rearrangement joins TRBV19 to TRBJ2-1, with D perhaps matching TRBD1 (5 bases). Germline lookup yields CDR1 LNHDA and CDR2 SQIVND (reference sequence). The CDR3 consists of 11 residues. V shed 8 bases and J shed 6 bases, with 8 bases lying between them. CDR3 region: CASSRGNEQFF. In DNA form, the CDR3 reads TGTGCCAGTTCTAGGGGCAATGAGCAGTTCTTC.

V is TRBV30 and J is TRBJ2-2; the match to TRBD2 covers 13 bases. J lost 3 bases, V lost 3 bases, and 7 bases had no gene match. The CDR3 runs 17 residues. Germline loops: CDR1 GTSNPN, CDR2 SVGIG (reference sequence). Here the CDR3 DNA reads TGTGCCTGGAGGGGACTAGCGGGAACTTGGCACACCGGGGAGCTGTTTTTT. It translates to CAWRGLAGTWHTGELFF. The variable domain in full, with the rest retrieved from reference TRBV30 and TRBJ2-2, is SQTIHQWPATLVQPVGSPLSLECTVEGTSNPNLYWYRQAAGRGLQLLFYSVGIGQISSEVPQNLSASRPQDRQFILSSKKLLLSDSGFYLCAWRGLAGTWHTGELFFGEGSRLTVL.

The chain uses TRBV4-1 and TRBJ2-1; 9 nucleotides agree with TRBD2. CDR3 length: 16 amino acids. Trimming took 6 bases from V and 8 from J; bases not matched to a gene: 14. The germline V gene has CDR1 MGHRA and CDR2 YSYEKL. CDR3 DNA: TGCGCCAGCAGACTGGTCGAAGCGGGAGGTTCGGATGAGCAGTTCTTC. As protein: CASRLVEAGGSDEQFF.

J is TRBJ2-1 and V is TRBV7-8, with D unclear. This CDR3 is 13 amino acids long. Trimming removed 2 bases from V and 4 bases from J, with 6 bases in between. The germline V gene encodes CDR1 SGHVS and CDR2 FQNEAQ. DNA of the CDR3: TGTGCCAGCAGCTTAAACCGGTACAATGAGCAGTTCTTC. Protein product: CASSLNRYNEQFF. Filled out from reference TRBV7-8 and TRBJ2-1, the complete variable domain reads GAGVSQSPRYKVAKRGQDVALRCDPISGHVSLFWYQQALGQGPEFLTYFQNEAQLDKSGLPSDRFFAERPEGSVSTLKIQRTQQEDSAVYLCASSLNRYNEQFFGPGTRLTVL.

The CDR3 coding sequence is TGTGCCAGCAGCCCCGGGACAACTAATGAAAAACTGTTTTTT. This gives the protein CASSPGTTNEKLFF. The chain recombines TRBV28 with TRBJ1-4; D gene unclear. The CDR3 length is 14 residues. Germline-derived CDR1 and CDR2 are MDHEN and SYDVKM. Trimming stripped 6 bases from V and 0 bases from J, with 8 bases between.

The sample holds one count of this clone. This rearrangement joins TRBV5-1 to TRBJ2-5; the match to TRBD2 covers 9 bases. The CDR3 is 15 amino acids. The J segment lost 3 bases and the V segment lost 1 base, leaving 4 bases of the junction unmatched. CDR1 is SGHRS and CDR2 is YFSETQ in the germline V gene. CDR3 DNA: TGCGCCAGCAGCTTGAGAGCGGGAGGAGAAGAGACCCAGTACTTC. Translation: CASSLRAGGEETQYF.

The chain has TRBV28 and TRBJ2-5; 10 bases are shared with TRBD1. The J call may be in error: the DNA end matches TRBJ2-7 better. The CDR3 consists of 20 residues. Germline values: CDR1 MDHEN, CDR2 SYDVKM. CDR3 protein: CASSPVPGQGSAYLTYEQYF. The DNA for the CDR3 is TGTGCCAGCAGCCCTGTCCCGGGACAGGGGTCCGCCTATCTTACCTACGAGCAGTACTTC.

The genes are TRBV7-2 and TRBJ1-3; no firm D call. The V and J ends lost 5 bases and 4 bases respectively, with 12 bases between them. There are 14 residues in the CDR3. Germline values: CDR1 SGHTA, CDR2 FQGNSA. DNA of the CDR3: TGTGCCAGCAGCACCCGACCTACGGGAAACACCATATATTTT. Its translation is CASSTRPTGNTIYF.

This clone was picked up a small number of times. J is TRBJ2-7 and V is TRBV5-8, with a weak D call TRBD2 (5 bases). Germline-derived CDR1 and CDR2 are SGHTS and YDEGEE. V lost 0 bases, J lost 1 base, and 8 bases lay in between. The CDR3 totals 14 residues. CDR3 coding DNA: TGTGCCAGCAGCTTGGCCGGCGGGTCCTACGAGCAGTACTTC. Protein: CASSLAGGSYEQYF.

V and J are TRBV4-1 and TRBJ1-4; TRBD1 aligns across 10 bases. CDR1 MGHRA and CDR2 YSYEKL come from the germline V gene. V was clipped by 5 bases and J by 8 bases; unmatched bases: 8. This CDR3 is 15 amino acids long. The CDR3 bases are TGCGCCAGCAGCTCACCCGGGACAGGGGACGAAAAACTGTTTTTT. Residues: CASSSPGTGDEKLFF.

The genes are TRBV5-1 and TRBJ2-1, with TRBD2 matching over 14 bases. V lost 3 bases, J lost 1 base, and 3 bases stayed unmatched. The CDR3 runs 17 residues. Germline CDR1 is SGHRS and CDR2 is YFSETQ. The CDR3 DNA is TGCGCCAGCAGCTGGACTAGCGGGAGGATGTCCTACAATGAGCAGTTCTTC. Its protein is CASSWTSGRMSYNEQFF.

The J gene is TRBJ1-5, the V gene TRBV28; 8 bases map to TRBD1. V was pared by 8 bases and J by 4 bases, with 4 bases of the junction left unmatched. This CDR3 region has 13 residues. The V gene's germline CDR1 is MDHEN and CDR2 SYDVKM. The CDR3 is CASAQGGNQPQHF. The CDR3 DNA is TGTGCCAGCGCACAGGGGGGGAATCAGCCCCAGCATTTT.

This chain uses TRBV7-3 with TRBJ2-1, with TRBD2 identical over 7 bases. CDR1 and CDR2 from the germline V gene are SGHTA and FQGTGA. The CDR3 runs to 16 residues. V lost 5 bases and J lost 2; bases outside the gene matches: 9. The DNA for the CDR3 is TGTGCCAGCAGCCCCCTGGCGGGAGAAACCTACAATGAGCAGTTCTTC. It yields the protein CASSPLAGETYNEQFF.

The rearrangement uses TRBV14 and TRBJ2-3, with TRBD2 matching over 13 bases. Germline trimming cut 4 bases from V and 5 bases from J; bases unmatched to any gene: 3. CDR3 length: 15 amino acids. Germline V gene data show CDR1 as SGHDN and CDR2 as FVKESK. CDR3 in amino acids: CASSPTSGRLDTQYF. Here the CDR3 DNA reads TGTGCCAGCAGCCCGACTAGCGGGAGGTTAGATACGCAGTATTTT.

This chain links TRBV7-6 with TRBJ2-1, with D perhaps TRBD2 (6 bases). This CDR3 is 13 amino acids long. The germline CDR1 and CDR2 sequences are SGHVS and FNYEAQ. The V and J ends lost 5 bases and 9 bases respectively, with 14 bases between them. The CDR3 coding sequence is TGTGCCAGCAGCCCAAACGGGGGAATTGAGCAGTTCTTC. Translating it yields CASSPNGGIEQFF.

CDR3 sequence reads: CATSSAAPAEQYF. The DNA for the CDR3 is TGTGCCACCAGCAGTGCAGCCCCGGCCGAGCAGTACTTC. The rearrangement uses TRBV15 and TRBJ2-5; D ambiguous. The J call may be in error: the DNA end matches TRBJ2-7 better. The germline gives CDR1 LNHNV, CDR2 YYDKDF (reference sequence). The CDR3 spans 13 residues.

The V and J genes are TRBV28 and TRBJ2-7; 9 bases map to TRBD2. V trimming: 3 bases; J trimming: 0 bases; junction bases outside the gene matches: 6. There are 16 residues in the CDR3. Germline CDR1 is MDHEN and CDR2 is SYDVKM. The DNA for the CDR3 is TGTGCCAGCAGTTTTAGCCTAGCGGGGATCTCCTACGAGCAGTACTTC. Amino acids: CASSFSLAGISYEQYF.

This clone has a single count. V and J are TRBV7-3 and TRBJ2-2, with 7 bases fitting TRBD2. This CDR3 contains 16 residues. J lost 7 bases, V lost 0 bases, and 8 bases had no gene match. Germline CDR1 is SGHTA and CDR2 is FQGTGA. Here the CDR3 DNA reads TGTGCCAGCAGCTTAACGGGCGGGAGATCCATCGGGGAGCTGTTTTTT. Residues: CASSLTGGRSIGELFF.

This rearrangement joins TRBV7-9 to TRBJ2-7; D gene unclear. The V and J ends lost 1 base and 0 bases respectively, with 13 bases between them. The CDR3 extends over 16 amino acids. Germline V gene data show CDR1 as SEHNR and CDR2 as FQNEAQ (reference sequence). The CDR3, as DNA: TGTGCCAGCAGCTTAGTAGGCCGGGCTATCTCCTACGAGCAGTACTTC. Amino acids: CASSLVGRAISYEQYF.

This clone was counted a single time. J is TRBJ2-4 and V is TRBV7-2; D is uncertain. CDR1 is SGHTA, CDR2 FQGNSA, per germline. With 1 base removed from V and 7 bases from J, the gap between germline ends came to 8 bases. This CDR3 is 13 amino acids long. The CDR3 sequence: CASSLGWVNIQYF. CDR3 nucleotide sequence: TGTGCCAGCAGCTTAGGTTGGGTGAACATTCAGTACTTC. Drawing the rest from reference TRBV7-2 and TRBJ2-4, the complete variable domain is GAGVSQSPSNKVTEKGKDVELRCDPISGHTALYWYRQSLGQGLEFLIYFQGNSAPDKSGLPSDRFSAERTGGSVSTLTIQRTQQEDSAVYLCASSLGWVNIQYFGAGTRLSVL.